This is a list of T cell receptor beta chains from one sample in a study of early T cells in non-severe SARS-CoV-2 infection. TCRdb reanalysed the 5' RACE reads using MiXCR and keeps one entry per CDR3 protein. This sample has about 77,000 distinct CDR3 sequences; over 9% occur once, and the top ten carry roughly 5%. The sample taken for sequencing was whole blood. These receptors were obtained from an adult who was a healthcare worker with PCR-confirmed SARS-CoV-2 infection or an uninfected control (not recorded which). The CDR3 runs from the conserved cysteine through the conserved F or W. The D gene is left open where the match is weak. Clone size, where shown, is once, few, many, or a class for clones that have expanded.

J,V,D,size,DNA,CDR3
TRBJ2-5,TRBV5-1,TRBD1,NA,TGCGCCAGCAGCCTGGGACAGGGATTACAAGAGACCCAGTACTTC,CASSLGQGLQETQYF
TRBJ2-5,TRBV7-3,NA,many,TGTGCCAGCAGCTTATGGGGCGGGATAGAGACCCAGTACTTC,CASSLWGGIETQYF
TRBJ2-7,TRBV2,TRBD2,NA,TGTGCCAGCAGCCAACTAGCGAACGAGCAGTACTTC,CASSQLANEQYF
TRBJ2-1,TRBV27,NA,many,TGTGCCAGCAAAGGTCAGATGAGGGACTACAATGAGCAGTTCTTC,CASKGQMRDYNEQFF
TRBJ2-1,TRBV4-1,NA,few,TGCGCCAGCAGCCTCGGGCAGGCCATTTCCTACAATGAGCAGTTCTTC,CASSLGQAISYNEQFF
TRBJ1-3,TRBV7-2,NA,NA,TGTGCCAGCAGCTTAGGGACCTACTCTGGAAACACCATATATTTT,CASSLGTYSGNTIYF
TRBJ2-3,TRBV6-2/TRBV6-3,TRBD2,many,TGTGCCAGCAGTTACGGCGGGAGATCAGATACGCAGTATTTT,CASSYGGRSDTQYF
TRBJ2-5,TRBV6-5,TRBD1,NA,TGTGCCAGCAGATACCGAGGGGGCACCGAGACCCAGTACTTC,CASRYRGGTETQYF
TRBJ2-2,TRBV4-1,NA,many,TGCGCCAGCAGCCTGAGGACCGGGACTGCTAACACCGGGGAGCTGTTTTTT,CASSLRTGTANTGELFF
TRBJ2-3,TRBV20-1,TRBD1,many,TGCAGTGCTAGATCGGGGAAGGGGGCTGAAGATACGCAGTATTTT,CSARSGKGAEDTQYF
TRBJ2-3,TRBV27,TRBD2,once,TGTGCCAACAGCGGGACTAGTGGCACAGATACGCAGTATTTT,CANSGTSGTDTQYF
TRBJ2-7,TRBV12-3/TRBV12-4,TRBD2,many,TGTGCCAGCAGTTGGGGACTAGCGACCTACGAGCAGTACTTC,CASSWGLATYEQYF
TRBJ2-2,TRBV11-2,NA,many,TGTGCCAGCAGCCGACGAGGGGTGAACACCGGGGAGCTGTTTTTT,CASSRRGVNTGELFF
TRBJ2-7,TRBV7-9,NA,many,TGTGCCAGCAGCCCGGGAGATCGGTACGAGCAGTACTTC,CASSPGDRYEQYF
TRBJ2-5,TRBV30,NA,NA,TGTGCCTGGAGTGTATGGGGACCCCAAGAGACCCAGTACTTC,CAWSVWGPQETQYF
TRBJ2-1,TRBV9,NA,NA,TGTGCCAGCAGCCTCGAAAGGGGGGGCAATGAGCAGTTCTTC,CASSLERGGNEQFF
TRBJ2-3,TRBV27,NA,NA,TGTGCCAGCAGTTTAGGTGGGAGGAGCACAGATACGCAGTATTTT,CASSLGGRSTDTQYF
TRBJ2-3,TRBV5-1,NA,NA,TGCGCCAGCAGCTTGGGACACTCCACAGATACGCAGTATTTT,CASSLGHSTDTQYF
TRBJ2-3,TRBV7-3,TRBD1,NA,TGTGCCAGCAGCTTAACGCAGGGGGCGAATACGCAGTATTTT,CASSLTQGANTQYF
TRBJ1-3,TRBV27,NA,few,TGTGCCAGCTGGACGGGGCCCCCCGGGAACACCATATATTTT,CASWTGPPGNTIYF
TRBJ2-7,TRBV12-3/TRBV12-4,TRBD2,few,TGTGCCAGCAGTTTCTCCGTAGGGAATCTAGCGGGGGGCGAGCAGTACTTC,CASSFSVGNLAGGEQYF
TRBJ2-1,TRBV7-9,TRBD2,few,TGTGCCAGCAGTGCGGGGAGGGGAAGACTCGGGAATGAGCAGTTCTTC,CASSAGRGRLGNEQFF
TRBJ1-5,TRBV6-1,NA,many,TGTGCCAGCAGCCCCTCGTTGGGCAATCAGCCCCAGCATTTT,CASSPSLGNQPQHF
TRBJ2-2,TRBV6-5,TRBD1,NA,TGTGCCAGCAGGCCGACAGGGGAGGCCGGGGAGCTGTTTTTT,CASRPTGEAGELFF
TRBJ1-1,TRBV7-3,NA,few,TGTGCCAGCACCGCCCAGGGCGGTACTGAAGCTTTCTTT,CASTAQGGTEAFF
TRBJ2-7,TRBV27,NA,many,TGTGCCAGCAGGACTGGGGGTGACGAGCAGTACTTC,CASRTGGDEQYF
TRBJ1-1,TRBV6-4,TRBD1,many,TGTGCCAGCACTACGGACAGGGCTGACACTGAAGCTTTCTTT,CASTTDRADTEAFF
TRBJ2-7,TRBV5-1,TRBD1,many,TGCGCCAGCAGCTCTCCGGGACAGACCTACGAGCAGTACTTC,CASSSPGQTYEQYF
TRBJ2-1,TRBV5-7,TRBD1,NA,TGTGCCAGCTGCTTTTACAGGGGCAATGAGCAGTTCTTC,CASCFYRGNEQFF